These T cell receptor beta chains were read from a single sample in a study of CD8 T cells in Susac syndrome. MiXCR, applied by TCRdb to the immunoSEQ multiplex PCR reads, yields one record per CDR3 protein. Of tens of thousands of distinct CDR3 sequences detected, 90% to 95% appear once; the ten largest clones hold 0.4% to 0.55%. Input material: CD4+ T cells from PBMCs. These receptors originate from a human donor with Susac syndrome. Both conserved end residues are part of each CDR3. D genes are given only for firm matches. Some rows have no size entry. The others give once, few or many, or a class for an expanded clone.

j_call d_call v_call cdr3_length clone_size cdr3_nt cdr3_aa
TRBJ2-5 . TRBV3-1 13 . TGTGCCAGCTGGGGGGGGGCTGGCGAGACCCAGTACTTC CASWGGAGETQYF
TRBJ2-1 TRBD2 TRBV6-2/TRBV6-3 16 . TGTGCCAGCAGTTTGGGGACTAGCGGGACCTACAATGAGCAGTTCTTC CASSLGTSGTYNEQFF
TRBJ2-5 . TRBV20-1 13 . TGCAGTGCCACGGGCCGGGGGGCAGAGACCCAGTACTTC CSATGRGAETQYF
TRBJ1-5 . TRBV6-2/TRBV6-3 12 . TGTGCCAGCAGCCGGGCCAATCAGCCCCAGCATTTT CASSRANQPQHF
TRBJ1-5 . TRBV12-3/TRBV12-4 15 . TGTGCCAGCAGCCGCAACGATCGGAGCAATCAGCCCCAGCATTTT CASSRNDRSNQPQHF
TRBJ2-7 TRBD2 TRBV7-2 13 . TGTGCCAGCAGCTTAGGGCGGGAGAACGAGCAGTACTTC CASSLGRENEQYF
TRBJ2-1 TRBD2 TRBV7-3 15 . TGTGCCAGCAGCTCTAGCGGGAGGGCCTCCAATGAGCAGTTCTTC CASSSSGRASNEQFF
TRBJ2-5 TRBD2 TRBV14 17 . TGTGCCAGCAGCCAAGATCTGTTTAGCGGGGGACGAGAGACCCAGTACTTC CASSQDLFSGGRETQYF
TRBJ1-2 TRBD1 TRBV12-5 14 . TGTGCTAGTGGGCCGCAGGGGGGATATTATGGCTACACCTTC CASGPQGGYYGYTF
TRBJ2-7 . TRBV18 16 . TGTGCCAGCTCAACCTCCGGGGGAGGGGGCGGCTACGAGCAGTACTTC CASSTSGGGGGYEQYF
TRBJ2-1 . TRBV3-1 14 . TGTGCCAGCGAACGGGGGTTGGGCTACAATGAGCAGTTCTTC CASERGLGYNEQFF
TRBJ2-7 . TRBV7-9 15 . TGTGCCAGCAGCTACAGGGAAAAGAAGGGCTACGAGCAGTACTTC CASSYREKKGYEQYF
TRBJ2-5 TRBD2 TRBV11-2 19 . TGTGCCAGCAGCTTAAAGTTCGGGACTAGCGGGGGGGGCCAAGAGACCCAGTACTTC CASSLKFGTSGGGQETQYF
TRBJ2-3 . TRBV6-5 13 once TGTGCCAGCCGAAGGGGAGGCACAGATACGCAGTATTTT CASRRGGTDTQYF
TRBJ2-1 TRBD2 TRBV12-3/TRBV12-4 15 . TGTGCCAGCAGACCCCGGGGAGGGAGAGGCTATGAGCAGTTCTTC CASRPRGGRGYEQFF
TRBJ1-3 . TRBV7-2 16 . TGTGCCAGCAGCTTAGATAAAAGGGCCACAGGAAACACCATATATTTT CASSLDKRATGNTIYF
TRBJ2-1 . TRBV5-1 16 . TGCGCCAGCTTACGGGGGTCCTCAAGCTCCTACAATGAGCAGTTCTTC CASLRGSSSSYNEQFF
TRBJ2-5 TRBD2 TRBV6-2/TRBV6-3 16 . TGTGCCAGCAGCCCGGGGACTAGCGGGTACCAAGAGACCCAGTACTTC CASSPGTSGYQETQYF
TRBJ1-5 . TRBV28 13 . TGTGCCAGCATGACGGGTAATAATCAGCCCCAGCATTTT CASMTGNNQPQHF
TRBJ2-3 TRBD1 TRBV5-4 16 . TGTGCCAGCAGCTTGTCGTACAGGGGTGGCCCAGATACGCAGTATTTT CASSLSYRGGPDTQYF
TRBJ1-2 . TRBV7-3 13 . TGTGCCAGCAGCTCGACTGTGAACTATGGCTACACCTTC CASSSTVNYGYTF
TRBJ1-5 . TRBV20-1 18 . TGCAGTGCTAGGCCATTTTTAACGAGGGTTTCGGGCAATCAGCCCCAGCATTTT CSARPFLTRVSGNQPQHF
TRBJ2-1 . TRBV21-1 15 . TGTGCCAGCATCCCGGCCAGGACGGAGGGCAATGAGCAGTTCTTC CASIPARTEGNEQFF
TRBJ1-2 . TRBV19 13 . TGTGCCGTGTCTTTGGGGACTTACTATGGCTACACCTTC CAVSLGTYYGYTF
TRBJ2-7 TRBD2 TRBV6-5 15 . TGTGCCAGCAGTCTACTAGCGGGAGAAGGCTACGAGCAGTACTTC CASSLLAGEGYEQYF
TRBJ2-7 . TRBV12-3/TRBV12-4 16 once TGTGCCAGCAGTTCTGACCAGACCCGGCTGACCTACGAGCAGTACTTC CASSSDQTRLTYEQYF
TRBJ2-1 . TRBV28 14 . TGTGCCAGCCGCCGGGGGAGCTCCTACAATGAGCAGTTCTTC CASRRGSSYNEQFF
TRBJ1-4 . TRBV2 14 . TGTGCCAGCAGTAGCCCCAGGGCGAAGGAAAAACTGTTTTTT CASSSPRAKEKLFF
TRBJ2-7 TRBD2 TRBV30 15 . TGTGCCTGGGCCCTACAGGGACTAGCGGAAGCGGGACAGTACTTC CAWALQGLAEAGQYF
TRBJ1-3 . TRBV18 15 . TGTGCCAGCTCACAAAGGACTCACAATGGAAACACCATATATTTT CASSQRTHNGNTIYF